This entry lists 24 T cell receptor beta chains sequenced from one sample in a study of shared clonotypes between healthy human individuals. TCRdb's table, derived via immunoSEQ multiplex PCR, lists solely in-frame clones and lacks some. The data show hundreds of thousands of clones, with 95% to 98% seen just once and 0.3% held by the top ten. CD45RO-negative cells were positively selected for CCR7, leaving out terminally differentiated effector memory CD45RA+ cells. Material: naive CD8+ T cells sorted from blood. Receptors originate from a man younger than 40 in good health.

The chain carries TRBV7-2 and TRBJ2-7; tentatively, D is TRBD2 (6 bases). CDR1 is SGHTA and CDR2 is FQGNSA in the germline V gene. Trimming left V 1 base short and J 0 bases short, with 19 bases between. The CDR3 runs to 18 residues. CDR3 sequence reads: CASSLVSGPSFNSYEQYF. As DNA, the CDR3 is TGTGCCAGCAGCTTAGTGAGCGGGCCCTCCTTCAACTCCTACGAGCAGTACTTC.

This clone has a single count. The V call is TRBV4-3, the J call TRBJ1-5; D perhaps matches TRBD1 (5 bases). Germline CDR1 reads LGHNA; CDR2 reads YSLEER. Trimming left V 0 bases short and J 3 bases short, with 12 bases between. CDR3 length equals 16 residues. CDR3 residues: CASSQDWAGHNQPQHF. The CDR3 DNA is TGCGCCAGCAGCCAAGACTGGGCAGGGCACAATCAGCCCCAGCATTTT.

The V gene is TRBV5-5, the J gene TRBJ2-7, with D unclear. The germline CDR1 and CDR2 sequences are SGHKS and YYEKEE (reference sequence). CDR3 length equals 12 residues. The ends were cut back, 0 bases at V and 7 bases at J, with 8 bases in the middle. CDR3 DNA sequence: TGTGCCAGCAGCTTGGCCGGTGGAGAGCAGTACTTC. Its translation: CASSLAGGEQYF.

The rearrangement uses TRBV7-2 and TRBJ1-5; D is unresolved. The CDR3 has 16 amino acids. V was trimmed by 5 bases and J by 4 bases, leaving 18 bases between them. Germline V lookup: CDR1 SGHTA, CDR2 FQGNSA. The CDR3 DNA sequence: TGTGCCAGCAGCCTCGGCGGGCCCGGGAATAATCAGCCCCAGCATTTT. Translating it yields CASSLGGPGNNQPQHF.

The rearrangement joins TRBV27 to TRBJ2-5; TRBD1 matches at 7 bases. The germline gives CDR1 MNHEY, CDR2 SMNVEV (reference sequence). The CDR3 loop spans 12 amino acids. V gave up 6 bases and J gave up 5 bases; unmatched junction bases: 3. The CDR3 sequence: CASRPGQETQYF. The DNA for the CDR3 is TGTGCCAGCAGGCCGGGACAGGAGACCCAGTACTTC.

V usage is TRBV9 and J usage is TRBJ2-1; TRBD2 matches at 9 bases. Trimming took 0 bases from V and 10 from J; bases not matched to a gene: 11. The CDR3 has 16 residues. The germline V gene has CDR1 SGDLS and CDR2 YYNGEE. This CDR3 reads CASSVEPGTSREEQFF. The CDR3 nucleotides read TGTGCCAGCAGCGTAGAACCCGGGACTAGCCGCGAGGAGCAGTTCTTC.

The CDR3 DNA is TGTGCCAGCAGTCCGTTACTGACGGAAAGCTCTGGAAACACCATATATTTT. This gives the protein CASSPLLTESSGNTIYF. The V and J genes are TRBV7-9 and TRBJ1-3; D uncertain. Germline assignment: CDR1 SEHNR and CDR2 FQNEAQ (reference sequence). CDR3 size: 17 residues. Trimming took off 6 bases at V and 0 bases at J, with 18 bases between the two ends.

The chain has TRBV7-9 and TRBJ2-7; no definite D call. CDR3 length equals 16 residues. The germline CDR1 and CDR2 sequences are SEHNR and FQNEAQ (reference sequence). Trimming left V 2 bases short and J 2 bases short, with 16 bases between. CDR3 loop: CASSLTVSRLTYEQYF. CDR3 nucleotides: TGTGCCAGCAGCTTAACTGTAAGCAGGTTAACCTACGAGCAGTACTTC.

This chain joins TRBV7-9 and TRBJ2-4; no clear D gene. This CDR3 spans 15 amino acids. Germline V gene data show CDR1 as SEHNR and CDR2 as FQNEAQ (reference sequence). V was pared by 1 base and J by 0 bases, with 7 bases between. CDR3 in DNA: TGTGCCAGCAGCTTAGGGGGATTAGCCAAAAACATTCAGTACTTC. Its protein is CASSLGGLAKNIQYF.

The V gene is TRBV7-8, the J gene TRBJ2-5; a weak D match, TRBD1 (5 bases). V gave up 7 bases and J gave up 2 bases, with 11 bases separating them. The CDR3 runs 13 residues. Germline V gene sequence: CDR1 SGHVS, CDR2 FQNEAQ. CDR3: CASKGAGQETQYF. CDR3 in DNA: TGTGCCAGCAAGGGTGCAGGGCAAGAGACCCAGTACTTC.

The chain links TRBV11-1 to TRBJ2-1, with 11 bases lining up with TRBD1. The CDR3 spans 13 residues. Germline assignment: CDR1 SGHAT and CDR2 FQDESV (reference sequence). Germline trimming cut 5 bases from V and 15 bases from J; bases unmatched to any gene: 9. CDR3 protein: CASSLGTGGQWFF. CDR3 nucleotides: TGTGCCAGCAGCCTCGGGACAGGGGGGCAGTGGTTCTTC.

The chain combines TRBV7-6 with TRBJ2-7; D unresolved. The V end was cut by 2 bases, the J end by 0 bases, with 8 bases between. The germline V gene encodes CDR1 SGHVS and CDR2 FNYEAQ. CDR3 length equals 14 residues. DNA for the CDR3: TGTGCCAGCAGCTTAATGGAAAGCTCCTACGAGCAGTACTTC. Its protein is CASSLMESSYEQYF.

V gene TRBV5-8 combines with J gene TRBJ1-5; 7 nucleotides align to TRBD1. The CDR3 runs 16 residues. Germline V lookup: CDR1 SGHTS, CDR2 YDEGEE. J lost 1 base, V lost 3 bases, and 7 bases had no gene match. The CDR3 loop reads CASSYNQGESNQPQHF. The CDR3 DNA sequence: TGTGCCAGCAGCTATAACCAGGGGGAGAGCAATCAGCCCCAGCATTTT. The whole variable domain, filled in from reference TRBV5-8 and TRBJ1-5, reads EAGVTQSPTHLIKTRGQQATLRCSPISGHTSVYWYQQALGLGLQFLLWYDEGEERNRGNFPPRFSGRQFPNYSSELNVNALELEDSALYLCASSYNQGESNQPQHFGDGTRLSIL.

V is TRBV7-9 and J is TRBJ2-7; TRBD1 agrees at 7 bases. Losses at the gene ends were 5 bases for V and 0 bases for J; bases not matched to a gene: 4. Germline values: CDR1 SEHNR, CDR2 FQNEAQ (reference sequence). CDR3 length: 14 amino acids. The CDR3 nucleotides are TGTGCCAGCAGCACTGGGACAGCCTCCTACGAGCAGTACTTC. Amino acids: CASSTGTASYEQYF.

The chain couples TRBV27 to TRBJ2-1; D might be TRBD1 (6 bases). Per the germline V gene, CDR1 is MNHEY and CDR2 is SMNVEV (reference sequence). V dropped 2 bases and J dropped 6 bases, with 11 bases sitting between them. The CDR3 sequence is 14 residues long. The CDR3 protein is CASSLVQGSNEQFF. The DNA of the CDR3 is TGTGCCAGCAGTTTAGTGCAGGGGAGCAATGAGCAGTTCTTC.

This chain links TRBV7-9 with TRBJ1-1, with a possible D match to TRBD1 (6 bases). CDR1 is SEHNR and CDR2 is FQNEAQ in the germline V gene (reference sequence). Trimming took 5 bases from V and 4 from J, leaving 14 bases between them. The CDR3 has 14 amino acids. CDR3 nucleotide sequence: TGTGCCAGCAGCACCCCGGACAGACTCACTGAAGCTTTCTTT. Its translation is CASSTPDRLTEAFF.

The gene calls are TRBV6-1 and TRBJ2-7, with 12 bases identical to TRBD2. V dropped 1 base and J dropped 5; count of bases not matched to a gene: 6. The V gene's germline CDR1 is MNHNS and CDR2 SASEGT. The CDR3 runs to 16 residues. The CDR3 protein is CASSEEGPSGRDEQYF. CDR3 coding DNA: TGTGCCAGCAGTGAAGAAGGCCCTAGCGGGAGGGACGAGCAGTACTTC.

V gene TRBV11-2 combines with J gene TRBJ2-7; D is undetermined. With 2 bases removed from V and 3 bases from J, the gap between germline ends came to 8 bases. From germline, CDR1 is SGHAT and CDR2 FQNNGV. This CDR3 has 13 amino acids. In DNA form, the CDR3 reads TGTGCCAGCAGCTTAACGTCAAGCTACGAGCAGTACTTC. Residues: CASSLTSSYEQYF.

The V and J genes are TRBV4-3 and TRBJ2-3; the D gene is possibly TRBD2 (5 bases). The germline V gene encodes CDR1 LGHNA and CDR2 YSLEER. This CDR3 is 16 amino acids long. Trimming shortened V by 0 bases and J by 0 bases, and 10 bases separated the two germline ends. CDR3 in DNA: TGCGCCAGCAGCCAAGATGGCGCGGGTAGCACAGATACGCAGTATTTT. Amino acid sequence: CASSQDGAGSTDTQYF.

The rearrangement uses TRBV7-6 and TRBJ1-1, with D hard to call. The germline V gene encodes CDR1 SGHVS and CDR2 FNYEAQ. The CDR3 is 13 amino acids. The V gene lost 2 bases and the J gene lost 2 bases, with 6 bases spanning the gap. CDR3 region: CASSLRANTEAFF. The CDR3 DNA reads TGTGCCAGCAGCTTACGGGCCAACACTGAAGCTTTCTTT.

The chain has TRBV14 and TRBJ1-2, with D tentatively TRBD1 (5 bases). V was cut by 2 bases and J by 10 bases, with 8 bases left in between. Germline CDR1 SGHDN, CDR2 FVKESK. CDR3 length: 11 residues. CDR3 in DNA: TGTGCCAGCAGCCAACAGGGAGCCTACACCTTC. Translated: CASSQQGAYTF.

The chain recombines TRBV7-6 with TRBJ2-1; D possibly corresponds to TRBD2 (6 bases). The CDR3 loop spans 12 amino acids. V lost 1 base and J 8 bases, leaving 6 bases between the germline ends. Germline assignment: CDR1 SGHVS and CDR2 FNYEAQ. The CDR3 DNA is TGTGCCAGCAGCTTAGGGGGGGATGAGCAGTTCTTC. This codes for CASSLGGDEQFF.

This clone has a single count. The chain couples TRBV28 to TRBJ2-7; 7 bases line up with TRBD1. The CDR3 length is 15 residues. Trimming took 4 bases from V and 0 from J; bases not matched to a gene: 6. CDR1 and CDR2 (germline): MDHEN, SYDVKM. Written as DNA, the CDR3 is TGTGCCAGCAGTTCCGCGGACAGGAGCTCCTACGAGCAGTACTTC. This gives the protein CASSSADRSSYEQYF. The full variable domain, completed using reference TRBV28 and TRBJ2-7, is DVKVTQSSRYLVKRTGEKVFLECVQDMDHENMFWYRQDPGLGLRLIYFSYDVKMKEKGDIPEGYSVSREKKERFSLILESASTNQTSMYLCASSSADRSSYEQYFGPGTRLTVT.

The J gene is TRBJ1-1, the V gene TRBV7-6; D perhaps matches TRBD1 (5 bases). V lost 7 bases and J lost 0, with 18 bases in between. CDR1 and CDR2 from the germline V gene are SGHVS and FNYEAQ. The CDR3 sequence is 16 residues long. The CDR3 loop reads CASTKDFREMNTEAFF. DNA for the CDR3: TGTGCCAGCACCAAGGACTTCAGGGAGATGAACACTGAAGCTTTCTTT.